One and the same sample provided the 28 T cell receptor beta chains below, sequenced in a study of cytomegalovirus exposure and HLA in healthy donors. Vbeta (60) and Jbeta (13) primers were used in the PCR. TCRdb's copy holds only in-frame clones and misses some; the assay was immunoSEQ multiplex PCR. The sample lists some 130,000 clones; more than 70% were seen once. The sample was PBMCs. These receptor sequences come from a man aged 35 to 55 in good health and CMV-seronegative.

The chain joins TRBV27 to TRBJ1-1, with a tentative D call TRBD1 (5 bases). CDR3 length equals 14 residues. V lost 5 bases and J lost 4, with 14 bases in between. CDR1 is MNHEY and CDR2 is SMNVEV in the germline V gene (reference sequence). The CDR3, as DNA: TGTGCCAGCAGTCAACTGGGGGGGATCACTGAAGCTTTCTTT. As protein: CASSQLGGITEAFF.

The chain combines TRBV28 with TRBJ1-2; 7 bases fit TRBD1. J lost 6 bases, V lost 6 bases, and 10 bases had no gene match. This CDR3 spans 14 amino acids. CDR1 is MDHEN, CDR2 SYDVKM, per germline. Here the CDR3 reads CASSIPGQTDGYTF. CDR3 coding DNA: TGTGCCAGCAGCATACCGGGACAGACTGATGGCTACACCTTC.

CDR3 sequence reads: CASSLEGLAGGRGTGELFF. As DNA, the CDR3 is TGTGCCAGCAGCTTGGAGGGACTAGCGGGGGGGCGTGGCACCGGGGAGCTGTTTTTT. The gene calls are TRBV5-4 and TRBJ2-2, with 16 bases identical to TRBD2. Germline trimming cut 0 bases from V and 4 bases from J; bases unmatched to any gene: 6. The germline V gene has CDR1 SGHNT and CDR2 YYREEE (reference sequence). The CDR3 extends over 19 amino acids.

CDR3 nucleotide sequence: TGTGCCAGCAGCCAAGACAGGGGGGCTTTCTTT. Translation: CASSQDRGAFF. The rearrangement links TRBV4-2 to TRBJ1-1, with TRBD1 matching 7 bases. The CDR3 covers 11 residues. With 0 bases clipped from V and 11 bases from J, the junction kept 0 bases outside the gene matches. Germline CDR1 LGHNA, CDR2 YNFKEQ.

This clone was detected once. The chain couples TRBV5-6 to TRBJ2-4, with 10 bases fitting TRBD1. Germline loops: CDR1 SGHDT, CDR2 YYEEEE. The CDR3 length is 17 residues. V lost 5 bases and J lost 4; bases outside the gene matches: 12. CDR3 region: CASRRTGTGEIKNIQYF. CDR3 DNA: TGTGCCAGCAGAAGAACCGGGACAGGGGAAATAAAAAACATTCAGTACTTC.

V and J are TRBV6-5 and TRBJ1-2; 11 bases are shared with TRBD1. This CDR3 has 13 residues. V lost 8 bases and J lost 7; bases outside the gene matches: 6. Germline loops: CDR1 MNHEY, CDR2 SVGAGI. DNA for the CDR3: TGTGCCAGCGGACAGGGGGCGGGAAGTGGCTACACCTTC. Encoded protein: CASGQGAGSGYTF.

The genes are TRBV7-6 and TRBJ2-7, with 11 nucleotides matching TRBD2. The V and J ends lost 5 bases and 2 bases, in that order; junction bases with no gene match: 8. The CDR3 has 16 amino acids. Per the germline V gene, CDR1 is SGHVS and CDR2 is FNYEAQ. The CDR3 region is CASSQKGLAATYEQYF. For the CDR3, the DNA is TGTGCCAGCAGCCAAAAGGGACTAGCGGCCACCTACGAGCAGTACTTC.

This sequence joins TRBV7-9 and TRBJ1-1; D remains unclear. Germline-derived CDR1 and CDR2 are SEHNR and FQNEAQ (reference sequence). The CDR3 consists of 15 residues. V lost 3 bases, J lost 5 bases, and 16 bases lay in between. The CDR3 nucleotides are TGTGCCAGCAGCTTCCGGGCGGGGTCGAGTACTGAAGCTTTCTTT. Its protein product is CASSFRAGSSTEAFF.

This clone appeared a few times. The chain carries TRBV27 and TRBJ1-5, with D unclear. CDR3 length equals 15 residues. Trimming shortened V by 3 bases and J by 5 bases, and 14 bases separated the two germline ends. Germline values: CDR1 MNHEY, CDR2 SMNVEV (reference sequence). The CDR3 DNA sequence: TGTGCCAGCAGTTTCCGCGGGAGGTACGATCAGCCCCAGCATTTT. Protein: CASSFRGRYDQPQHF.

The rearrangement links TRBV30 to TRBJ2-6; TRBD1 matches 10 bases. The CDR3 runs to 17 residues. CDR1 GTSNPN and CDR2 SVGIG come from the germline V gene (reference sequence). The V gene end was trimmed by 3 bases and the J gene end by 3 bases; junction bases not matched to a gene: 8. In nucleotides, the CDR3 is TGTGCCTGGAGCACAGACAGGGGGCAAGGTGGGGCCAACGTCCTGACTTTC. Protein product: CAWSTDRGQGGANVLTF.

The chain has TRBV9 and TRBJ2-6; 7 bases agree with TRBD2. The CDR3 sequence is 15 residues long. V gave up 4 bases and J gave up 4 bases; unmatched junction bases: 5. The germline CDR1 and CDR2 sequences are SGDLS and YYNGEE. The CDR3, as DNA: TGTGCCAGCAGCAAGGGAGGGGTCGGGGCCAACGTCCTGACTTTC. It specifies CASSKGGVGANVLTF.

V and J are TRBV19 and TRBJ2-7, with D perhaps TRBD1 (6 bases). Trimming took off 1 base at V and 5 bases at J, with 12 bases between the two ends. CDR1 and CDR2 from the germline V gene are LNHDA and SQIVND (reference sequence). The CDR3 covers 14 residues. CDR3 protein: CASSIGSGVNEQYF. The CDR3 DNA reads as TGTGCCAGTAGTATAGGTTCAGGGGTGAACGAGCAGTACTTC.

The V gene is TRBV28, the J gene TRBJ1-1; 10 nucleotides agree with TRBD1. V lost 7 bases and J lost 0; bases outside the gene matches: 5. CDR3 length equals 15 residues. Germline CDR1 reads MDHEN; CDR2 reads SYDVKM. CDR3 coding DNA: TGTGCCAGCACCTCGGGGACAGGGGTGAACACTGAAGCTTTCTTT. It codes for CASTSGTGVNTEAFF. Full variable domain (missing parts from reference TRBV28 and TRBJ1-1): DVKVTQSSRYLVKRTGEKVFLECVQDMDHENMFWYRQDPGLGLRLIYFSYDVKMKEKGDIPEGYSVSREKKERFSLILESASTNQTSMYLCASTSGTGVNTEAFFGQGTRLTVV.

The chain uses TRBV7-2 and TRBJ2-1; 9 nucleotides align to TRBD1. Germline V gene data show CDR1 as SGHTA and CDR2 as FQGNSA. The CDR3 sequence is 15 residues long. V was clipped by 5 bases and J by 4 bases; unmatched bases: 6. This chain's CDR3 is CASSPGQGSYNEQFF. The CDR3 nucleotides read TGTGCCAGCAGCCCAGGACAGGGGTCATACAATGAGCAGTTCTTC.

This clone was counted between two and nine times. This chain joins TRBV7-7 and TRBJ1-2; 8 nucleotides agree with TRBD1. Germline V CDR1 and CDR2: SSHAT, FNYEAQ (reference sequence). With V trimmed by 5 bases and J by 3 bases, 11 bases remained unmatched. The CDR3 is made up of 16 amino acids. The DNA of the CDR3 is TGTGCCAGCAGCGTTAGGAGCCGGGACAGGCACTATGGCTACACCTTC. Translating gives CASSVRSRDRHYGYTF.

This CDR3 reads CASKVVASGVGEQFF. CDR3 sequence (DNA): TGTGCCAGCAAAGTTGTCGCTAGCGGGGTGGGTGAGCAGTTCTTC. J is TRBJ2-1 and V is TRBV2; 9 bases line up with TRBD2. V was pared by 7 bases and J by 9 bases, with 13 bases of the junction left unmatched. Germline V CDR1 and CDR2: SNHLY, FYNNEI. The CDR3 sequence is 15 residues long.

This chain connects TRBV28 to TRBJ2-5; D unresolved. In germline, CDR1 is MDHEN, CDR2 SYDVKM. The V gene lost 3 bases and the J gene lost 1 base, with 15 bases spanning the gap. CDR3 length equals 16 residues. DNA of the CDR3: TGTGCCAGCAGTTTCCTAGGCACCGATCTCCAAGAGACCCAGTACTTC. It codes for CASSFLGTDLQETQYF.

The V and J genes are TRBV30 and TRBJ1-6, with D possibly being TRBD1 (5 bases). Between the trimmed V and J ends, which lost 2 bases and 2 bases, there was a span of 10 bases. Germline V CDR1 and CDR2: GTSNPN, SVGIG (reference sequence). The CDR3 runs 15 residues. CDR3: CAWSKQDPYNSPLHF. CDR3 DNA sequence: TGTGCCTGGAGTAAACAGGACCCCTATAATTCACCCCTCCACTTT.

This chain uses TRBV10-3 with TRBJ2-5; perhaps TRBD2 as D (7 bases). The CDR3 loop spans 15 amino acids. V lost 2 bases and J lost 1, with 11 bases in between. In germline, CDR1 is ENHRY, CDR2 SYGVKD. CDR3 amino acids: CAISEAGASQETQYF. The CDR3 nucleotides read TGTGCCATCAGTGAGGCGGGGGCTAGCCAAGAGACCCAGTACTTC.

The genes are TRBV9 and TRBJ2-2; D is unresolved. Trimming shortened V by 3 bases and J by 3 bases, and 6 bases separated the two germline ends. This CDR3 has 13 residues. Germline CDR1 and CDR2: SGDLS and YYNGEE. The CDR3 reads CASSARYTGELFF. CDR3 sequence (DNA): TGTGCCAGCAGCGCCCGGTACACCGGGGAGCTGTTTTTT.

The J gene is TRBJ1-2, the V gene TRBV7-9, with D perhaps matching TRBD1 (5 bases). This CDR3 is built from 13 residues. Germline lookup yields CDR1 SEHNR and CDR2 FQNEAQ (reference sequence). Trimming shortened V by 5 bases and J by 1 base, and 8 bases separated the two germline ends. The CDR3 bases are TGTGCCAGCAGCGTCGACAGTAACTATGGCTACACCTTC. Translating gives CASSVDSNYGYTF.

This clone was picked up one time. This rearrangement joins TRBV27 to TRBJ2-1, with 12 bases identical to TRBD2. Losses at the gene ends were 4 bases for V and 8 bases for J; bases not matched to a gene: 9. Germline loops: CDR1 MNHEY, CDR2 SMNVEV (reference sequence). The CDR3 extends over 16 amino acids. CDR3 region: CASSSPTSGRGDEQFF. As DNA, the CDR3 is TGTGCCAGCAGTTCGCCGACTAGCGGGAGAGGTGATGAGCAGTTCTTC.

This clone has a single count. The gene calls are TRBV9 and TRBJ1-2, with 7 positions matching TRBD1. The V segment lost 0 bases and the J segment 4 bases; nucleotides outside the gene matches: 6. The V gene's germline CDR1 is SGDLS and CDR2 YYNGEE. The CDR3 runs to 15 residues. DNA of the CDR3: TGTGCCAGCAGCGTAGGGACAGGATTCGCCTATGGCTACACCTTC. Translation: CASSVGTGFAYGYTF.

V usage is TRBV7-3 and J usage is TRBJ1-2; possible D gene TRBD1, 6 bases. Germline V CDR1 and CDR2: SGHTA, FQGTGA. The CDR3 contains 14 residues. The germline V and J ends were trimmed by 0 bases and 6 bases, with 11 bases remaining between them. The CDR3 nucleotides read TGTGCCAGCAGCTTAACGCCACAGGGAGATGGCTACACCTTC. Its protein product is CASSLTPQGDGYTF.

Only a few counts were recorded for this clone. The genes are TRBV10-1 and TRBJ2-1; 14 nucleotides align to TRBD2. With V trimmed by 2 bases and J by 0 bases, 12 bases remained unmatched. The CDR3 length is 21 residues. Germline CDR1 WNHNN, CDR2 SYGVQD (reference sequence). CDR3 coding DNA: TGCGCCAGCAGTGAGACCCAAACGGGACTAGCGGGGGCCAGCTCCTACAATGAGCAGTTCTTC. This encodes CASSETQTGLAGASSYNEQFF.

This rearrangement joins TRBV6-5 to TRBJ1-1, with 8 bases fitting TRBD1. With V trimmed by 1 base and J by 6 bases, 10 bases remained unmatched. The CDR3 consists of 16 residues. The germline V gene has CDR1 MNHEY and CDR2 SVGAGI. CDR3 DNA sequence: TGTGCCAGCAGTTACTTTCAGGGGGCAGGGAGCGCTGAAGCTTTCTTT. This codes for CASSYFQGAGSAEAFF.

In its sample, this clone was seen a few times. The CDR3 spells CASRTGGGYGYTF. The CDR3 nucleotides are TGTGCCAGCAGGACAGGGGGGGGCTATGGCTACACCTTC. The V and J genes are TRBV28 and TRBJ1-2; 9 nucleotides line up with TRBD1. The CDR3 consists of 13 residues. Trimming at V came to 6 bases and at J to 4 bases, leaving 3 bases not matched to a gene. Germline V gene sequence: CDR1 MDHEN, CDR2 SYDVKM.

J is TRBJ2-7 and V is TRBV29-1; the match to TRBD1 covers 11 bases. The germline gives CDR1 SQVTM, CDR2 ANQGSEA. J gave up 5 bases and V 7 bases, and 4 bases lay outside the gene matches. The CDR3 is 12 residues long. CDR3 DNA sequence: TGCAGCGCAGGACAGGGGGCTAACGAGCAGTACTTC. This gives the protein CSAGQGANEQYF.